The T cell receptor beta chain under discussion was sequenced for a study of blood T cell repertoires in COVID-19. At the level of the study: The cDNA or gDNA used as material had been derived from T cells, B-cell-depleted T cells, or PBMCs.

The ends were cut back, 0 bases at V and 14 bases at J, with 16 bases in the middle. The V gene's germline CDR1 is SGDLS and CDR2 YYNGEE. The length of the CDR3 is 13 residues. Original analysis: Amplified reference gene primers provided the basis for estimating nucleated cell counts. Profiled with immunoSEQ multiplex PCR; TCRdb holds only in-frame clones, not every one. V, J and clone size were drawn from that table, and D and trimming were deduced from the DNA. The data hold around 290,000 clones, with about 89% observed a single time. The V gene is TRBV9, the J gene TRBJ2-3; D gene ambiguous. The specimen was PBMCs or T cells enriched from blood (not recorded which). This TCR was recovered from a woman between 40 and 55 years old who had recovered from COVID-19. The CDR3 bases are TGTGCCAGCAGCGTAGTGGAAGCTGATGGGCCGTATTTT. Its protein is CASSVVEADGPYF.